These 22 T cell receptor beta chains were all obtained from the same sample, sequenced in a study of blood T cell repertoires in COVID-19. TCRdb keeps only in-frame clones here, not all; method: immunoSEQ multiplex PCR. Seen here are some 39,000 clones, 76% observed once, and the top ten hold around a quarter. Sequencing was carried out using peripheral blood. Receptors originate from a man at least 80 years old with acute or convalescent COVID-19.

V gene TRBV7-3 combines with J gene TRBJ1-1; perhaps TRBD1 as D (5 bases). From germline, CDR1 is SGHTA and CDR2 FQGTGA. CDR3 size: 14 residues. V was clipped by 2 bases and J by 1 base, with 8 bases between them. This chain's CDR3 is CASSLVGGNTEAFF. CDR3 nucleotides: TGTGCCAGCAGCTTAGTGGGGGGGAACACTGAAGCTTTCTTT.

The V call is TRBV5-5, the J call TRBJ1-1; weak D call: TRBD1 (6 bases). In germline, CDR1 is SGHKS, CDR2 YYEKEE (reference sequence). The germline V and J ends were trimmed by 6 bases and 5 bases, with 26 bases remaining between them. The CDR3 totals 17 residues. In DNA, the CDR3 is TGTGCCAGCACCCGGGGGGGCGGTAACCTAAGGCCGACTGAAGCTTTCTTT. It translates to CASTRGGGNLRPTEAFF.

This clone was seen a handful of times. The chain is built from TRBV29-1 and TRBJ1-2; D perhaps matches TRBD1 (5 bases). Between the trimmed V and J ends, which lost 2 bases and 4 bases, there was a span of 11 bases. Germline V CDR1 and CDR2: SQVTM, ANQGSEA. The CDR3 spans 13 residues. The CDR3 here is CSVEYGGGYGYTF. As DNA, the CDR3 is TGCAGCGTTGAATATGGGGGGGGCTATGGCTACACCTTC.

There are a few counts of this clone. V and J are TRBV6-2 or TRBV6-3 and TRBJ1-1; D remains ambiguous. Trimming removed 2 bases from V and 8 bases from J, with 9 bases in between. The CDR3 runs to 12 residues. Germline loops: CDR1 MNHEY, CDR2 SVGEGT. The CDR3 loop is CASSYIKTEAFF. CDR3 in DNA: TGTGCCAGCAGTTACATTAAAACAGAAGCTTTCTTT.

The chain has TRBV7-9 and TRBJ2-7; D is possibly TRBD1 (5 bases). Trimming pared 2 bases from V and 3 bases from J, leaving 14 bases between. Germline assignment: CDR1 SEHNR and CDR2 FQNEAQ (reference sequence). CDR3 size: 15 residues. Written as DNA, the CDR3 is TGTGCCAGCAGCTTAAGGGGCCGGACACACTACGAGCAGTACTTC. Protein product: CASSLRGRTHYEQYF.

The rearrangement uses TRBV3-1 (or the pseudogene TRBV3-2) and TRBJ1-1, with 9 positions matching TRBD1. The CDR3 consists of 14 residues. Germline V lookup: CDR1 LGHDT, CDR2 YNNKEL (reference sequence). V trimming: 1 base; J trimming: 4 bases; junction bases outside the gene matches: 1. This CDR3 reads CASSQVTGGTEAFF. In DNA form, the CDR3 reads TGTGCCAGCAGCCAAGTGACAGGGGGCACTGAAGCTTTCTTT.

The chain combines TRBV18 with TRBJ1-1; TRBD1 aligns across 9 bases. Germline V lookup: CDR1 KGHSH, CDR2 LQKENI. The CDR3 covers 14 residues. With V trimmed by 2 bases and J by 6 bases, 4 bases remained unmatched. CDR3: CASSPGQGPPEAFF. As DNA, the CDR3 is TGTGCCAGCTCACCAGGACAGGGGCCGCCTGAAGCTTTCTTT.

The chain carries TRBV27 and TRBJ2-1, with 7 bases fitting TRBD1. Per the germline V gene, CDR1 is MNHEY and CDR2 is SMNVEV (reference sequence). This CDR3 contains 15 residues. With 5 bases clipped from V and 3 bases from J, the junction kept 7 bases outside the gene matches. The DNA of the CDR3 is TGTGCCAGCAGTCCGCGGACAGGAAACTACAATGAGCAGTTCTTC. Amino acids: CASSPRTGNYNEQFF.

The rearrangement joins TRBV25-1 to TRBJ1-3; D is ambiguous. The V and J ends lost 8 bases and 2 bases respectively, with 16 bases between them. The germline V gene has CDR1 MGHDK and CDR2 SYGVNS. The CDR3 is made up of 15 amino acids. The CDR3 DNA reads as TGTGCCAGCGGCGGCGGGGTAGCTACTGGAAACACCATATATTTT. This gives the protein CASGGGVATGNTIYF.

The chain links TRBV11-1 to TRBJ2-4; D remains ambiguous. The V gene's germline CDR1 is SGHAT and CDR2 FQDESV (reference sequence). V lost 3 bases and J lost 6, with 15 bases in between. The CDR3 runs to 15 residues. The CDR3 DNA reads TGTGCCAGCAGCTTTTCAGTTGCGAACAGAAACATTCAGTACTTC. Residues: CASSFSVANRNIQYF.

The CDR3 DNA reads as TGTGCCAGTTTAGCGGGAGGGCGTTATGAGCAGTTCTTC. The encoded protein is CASLAGGRYEQFF. The chain uses TRBV12-3 or TRBV12-4 and TRBJ2-1; 11 nucleotides line up with TRBD2. V lost 9 bases, J lost 8 bases, and 6 bases stayed unmatched. CDR3 length equals 13 residues.

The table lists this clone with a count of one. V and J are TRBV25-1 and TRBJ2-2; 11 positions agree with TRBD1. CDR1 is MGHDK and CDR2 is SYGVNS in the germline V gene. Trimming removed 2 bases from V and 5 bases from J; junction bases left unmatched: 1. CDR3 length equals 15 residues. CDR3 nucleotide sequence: TGTGCCAGCAGTGAAGGGACAGGGGGAACCGGGGAGCTGTTTTTT. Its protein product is CASSEGTGGTGELFF.

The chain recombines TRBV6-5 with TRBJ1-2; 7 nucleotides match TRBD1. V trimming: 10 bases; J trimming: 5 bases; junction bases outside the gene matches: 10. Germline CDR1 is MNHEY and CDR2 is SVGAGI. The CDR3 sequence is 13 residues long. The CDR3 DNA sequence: TGTGCCACCTACAGGGGAGGTTTTTATGGCTACACCTTC. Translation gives CATYRGGFYGYTF.

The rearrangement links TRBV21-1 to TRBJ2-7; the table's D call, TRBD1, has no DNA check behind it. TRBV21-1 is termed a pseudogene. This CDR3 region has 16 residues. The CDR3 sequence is CASSKPGQGQGYEQYF. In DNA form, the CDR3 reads TGTGCCAGCAGCAAACCAGGACAGGGACAAGGCTACGAGCAGTACTTC.

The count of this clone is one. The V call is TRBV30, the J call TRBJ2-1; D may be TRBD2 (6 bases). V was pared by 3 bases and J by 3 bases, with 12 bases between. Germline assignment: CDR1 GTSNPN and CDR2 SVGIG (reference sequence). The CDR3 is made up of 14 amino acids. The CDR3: CAWSLLAVYNEQFF. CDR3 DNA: TGTGCCTGGAGCTTATTAGCGGTCTACAATGAGCAGTTCTTC. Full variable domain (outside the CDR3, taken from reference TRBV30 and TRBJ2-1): SQTIHQWPATLVQPVGSPLSLECTVEGTSNPNLYWYRQAAGRGLQLLFYSVGIGQISSEVPQNLSASRPQDRQFILSSKKLLLSDSGFYLCAWSLLAVYNEQFFGPGTRLTVL.

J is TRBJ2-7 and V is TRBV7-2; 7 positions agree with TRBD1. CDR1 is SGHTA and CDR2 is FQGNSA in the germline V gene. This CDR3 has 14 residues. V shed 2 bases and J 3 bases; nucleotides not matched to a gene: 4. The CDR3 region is CASSLMGQNYEQYF. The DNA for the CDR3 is TGTGCCAGCAGCTTAATGGGACAGAACTACGAGCAGTACTTC.

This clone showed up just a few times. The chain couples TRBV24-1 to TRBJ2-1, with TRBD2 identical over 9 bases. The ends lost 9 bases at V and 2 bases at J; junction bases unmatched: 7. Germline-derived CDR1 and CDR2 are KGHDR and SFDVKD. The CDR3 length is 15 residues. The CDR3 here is CATSGGGGAYNEQFF. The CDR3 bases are TGTGCCACCTCCGGGGGCGGGGGGGCCTACAATGAGCAGTTCTTC.

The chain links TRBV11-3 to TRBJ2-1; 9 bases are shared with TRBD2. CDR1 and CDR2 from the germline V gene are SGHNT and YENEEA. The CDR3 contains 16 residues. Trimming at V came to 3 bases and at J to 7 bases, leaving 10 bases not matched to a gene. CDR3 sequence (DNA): TGTGCCAGCAGCTTGGGCGGGAGGGCCGGATGGAATGAGCAGTTCTTC. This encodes CASSLGGRAGWNEQFF.

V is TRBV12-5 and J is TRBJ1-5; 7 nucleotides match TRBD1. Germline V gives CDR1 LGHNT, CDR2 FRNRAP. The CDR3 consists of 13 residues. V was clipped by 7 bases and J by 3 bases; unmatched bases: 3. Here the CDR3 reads CASADRVNQPQHF. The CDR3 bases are TGTGCTAGTGCCGACAGGGTCAATCAGCCCCAGCATTTT.

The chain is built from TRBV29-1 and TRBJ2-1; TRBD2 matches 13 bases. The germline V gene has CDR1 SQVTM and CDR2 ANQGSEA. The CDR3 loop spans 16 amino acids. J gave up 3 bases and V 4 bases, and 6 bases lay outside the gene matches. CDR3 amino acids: CSVGTSGGLSYNEQFF. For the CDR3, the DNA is TGCAGCGTTGGGACTAGCGGGGGCCTTAGCTACAATGAGCAGTTCTTC.

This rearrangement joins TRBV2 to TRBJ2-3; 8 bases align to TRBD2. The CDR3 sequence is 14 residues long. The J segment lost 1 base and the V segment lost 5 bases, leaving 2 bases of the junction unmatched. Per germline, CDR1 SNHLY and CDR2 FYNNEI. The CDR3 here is CASSPAGGTDTQYF. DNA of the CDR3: TGTGCCAGCAGTCCAGCGGGGGGCACAGATACGCAGTATTTT. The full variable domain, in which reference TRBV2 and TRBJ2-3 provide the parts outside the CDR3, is EPEVTQTPSHQVTQMGQEVILRCVPISNHLYFYWYRQILGQKVEFLVSFYNNEISEKSEIFDDQFSVERPDGSNFTLKIRSTKLEDSAMYFCASSPAGGTDTQYFGPGTRLTVL.

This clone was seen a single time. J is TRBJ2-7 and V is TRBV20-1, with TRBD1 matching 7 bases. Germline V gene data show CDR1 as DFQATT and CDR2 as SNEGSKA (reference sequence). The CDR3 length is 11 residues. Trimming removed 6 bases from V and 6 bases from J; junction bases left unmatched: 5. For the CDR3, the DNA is TGCAGTGCCGACAGGGTGGGCGAGCAGTACTTC. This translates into CSADRVGEQYF.